The next 23 T cell receptor beta chains were all read from a single sample in a study of blood T cell repertoires in COVID-19. Profiling relied on immunoSEQ multiplex PCR, and the TCRdb table lists in-frame clones only, not all of them. The repertoire includes 250,000 or so clones, around 86% of them detected once, and approximately 7% sits in the top ten. Source material: peripheral blood. These receptors originate from a woman aged 65 to 85 with active or convalescent COVID-19.

V and J are TRBV7-2 and TRBJ2-5; 8 bases match TRBD2. This CDR3 has 15 residues. With V trimmed by 1 base and J by 5 bases, 6 bases remained unmatched. Germline V gene data show CDR1 as SGHTA and CDR2 as FQGNSA. CDR3 protein: CASSLVSGLGETQYF. CDR3 DNA: TGTGCCAGCAGCTTAGTTTCGGGACTAGGGGAGACCCAGTACTTC.

V usage is TRBV29-1 and J usage is TRBJ1-2; D uncertain. The CDR3 consists of 13 residues. V was clipped by 6 bases and J by 8 bases, with 19 bases between them. From germline, CDR1 is SQVTM and CDR2 ANQGSEA. CDR3 loop: CSVPPLGGKGYTF. As DNA, the CDR3 is TGCAGCGTACCCCCCCTGGGCGGGAAAGGCTACACCTTC.

This clone was detected only a few times. The chain's CDR3 is CASSPQGGLNSPLHF. CDR3 DNA sequence: TGTGCCAGCAGCCCTCAGGGAGGCCTTAATTCACCCCTCCACTTT. The V and J genes are TRBV7-9 and TRBJ1-6; D may be TRBD1 (5 bases). Germline values: CDR1 SEHNR, CDR2 FQNEAQ (reference sequence). The CDR3 sequence is 15 residues long. V shed 5 bases and J shed 6 bases, with 14 bases lying between them.

The chain is built from TRBV5-4 and TRBJ1-1, with 7 positions matching TRBD1. This CDR3 contains 14 residues. Trimming removed 4 bases from V and 1 base from J; junction bases left unmatched: 4. Germline loops: CDR1 SGHNT, CDR2 YYREEE (reference sequence). CDR3 in DNA: TGTGCCAGCAGCCTAGGACAGGAGAACACTGAAGCTTTCTTT. Amino acids: CASSLGQENTEAFF.

The CDR3 spells CSVEVGTVTIYEQYF. CDR3 bases: TGCAGCGTTGAAGTGGGGACAGTAACGATCTACGAGCAGTACTTC. The chain is built from TRBV29-1 and TRBJ2-7; 7 nucleotides align to TRBD1. V shed 1 base and J 3 bases; nucleotides not matched to a gene: 9. Germline CDR1 and CDR2: SQVTM and ANQGSEA. This CDR3 region has 15 residues.

The CDR3 DNA reads TGTGCCAGCAGTTCGGACCCGGAGGCAGCTTTCTTT. Its protein is CASSSDPEAAFF. The V gene is TRBV2, the J gene TRBJ1-1; D not certain. The ends were cut back, 5 bases at V and 10 bases at J, with 14 bases in the middle. This CDR3 has 12 amino acids. Germline CDR1 and CDR2: SNHLY and FYNNEI.

The chain uses TRBV29-1 and TRBJ1-2, with a weak D call TRBD1 (6 bases). Trimming removed 7 bases at V and 3 bases at J, with 21 bases between. CDR3 size: 15 residues. CDR1 and CDR2 from the germline V gene are SQVTM and ANQGSEA. The CDR3 here is CSADPVGAGDYGYTF. The CDR3 DNA follows: TGCAGCGCTGATCCCGTGGGGGCGGGGGACTATGGCTACACCTTC.

This clone was detected once. V is TRBV2 and J is TRBJ1-2; D might be TRBD1 (5 bases). V lost 5 bases and J 6 bases, leaving 19 bases between the germline ends. This CDR3 is built from 15 residues. The V gene's germline CDR1 is SNHLY and CDR2 FYNNEI. CDR3 loop: CASSQGRRSENGYTF. In DNA form, the CDR3 reads TGTGCCAGCAGTCAGGGAAGGCGGAGCGAGAATGGCTACACCTTC.

This clone was found once. The rearrangement joins TRBV2 to TRBJ1-1; D gene ambiguous. Trimming stripped 0 bases from V and 7 bases from J, with 9 bases between. The CDR3 spans 13 residues. Germline lookup yields CDR1 SNHLY and CDR2 FYNNEI. The DNA of the CDR3 is TGTGCCAGCAGTGAAGCCTTTTCTGTTGAAGCTTTCTTT. This translates into CASSEAFSVEAFF.

The rearrangement joins TRBV7-2 to TRBJ1-2; 7 bases are a match to TRBD1. Trimming took 6 bases from V and 4 from J; bases not matched to a gene: 11. CDR1 and CDR2 from the germline V gene are SGHTA and FQGNSA. The CDR3 has 15 amino acids. The CDR3 sequence: CASSPSPGTVYGYTF. CDR3 coding DNA: TGTGCCAGCAGTCCCTCCCCCGGGACAGTCTATGGCTACACCTTC.

The V and J genes are TRBV27 and TRBJ1-1, with D tentatively TRBD1 (6 bases). The CDR3 sequence is 13 residues long. The V end lost 4 bases, the J end lost 10 bases, and 16 bases lay between the germline ends. Germline lookup yields CDR1 MNHEY and CDR2 SMNVEV (reference sequence). The DNA of the CDR3 is TGTGCCAGCAGTTCCTATCCCCTCAGGGGAGCTTTCTTT. Amino acid sequence: CASSSYPLRGAFF.

This clone was picked up a small number of times. This chain's CDR3 is CASSYGTSGGHSYNEQFF. CDR3 coding DNA: TGTGCCAGCAGCTATGGGACTAGCGGGGGGCACTCCTACAATGAGCAGTTCTTC. V usage is TRBV7-2 and J usage is TRBJ2-1; 15 positions match TRBD2. V shed 4 bases, J shed 0 bases, and the junction held 4 bases outside the gene matches. Germline CDR1 is SGHTA and CDR2 is FQGNSA. The length of the CDR3 is 18 residues.

The chain carries TRBV10-3 and TRBJ1-1; 8 positions match TRBD1. J lost 2 bases, V lost 2 bases, and 4 bases had no gene match. CDR3 size: 15 residues. The V gene's germline CDR1 is ENHRY and CDR2 SYGVKD. The CDR3 loop is CAISEPGGTNTEAFF. The CDR3 DNA follows: TGTGCCATCAGTGAGCCAGGGGGCACAAACACTGAAGCTTTCTTT.

This chain links TRBV12-5 with TRBJ2-3; perhaps TRBD1 as D (5 bases). Deletions cut 2 bases from V and 4 bases from J, with 19 bases between. This CDR3 spans 17 amino acids. Germline V gene data show CDR1 as LGHNT and CDR2 as FRNRAP. The CDR3 sequence is CASGLSGGAGQADTQYF. DNA for the CDR3: TGTGCTAGTGGTTTGTCCGGTGGGGCAGGGCAGGCAGATACGCAGTATTTT.

The sample holds a few counts of this clone. The rearrangement links TRBV7-3 to TRBJ1-3, with TRBD1 as a possible D gene (6 bases). V was pared by 5 bases and J by 4 bases, with 12 bases between. The CDR3 contains 14 residues. CDR1 and CDR2 from the germline V gene are SGHTA and FQGTGA. Here the CDR3 reads CASSPGVTGNTIYF. The CDR3 region has the DNA TGTGCCAGCAGCCCAGGGGTGACGGGAAACACCATATATTTT.

This sequence joins TRBV6-1 and TRBJ1-3, with D unresolved. The germline CDR1 and CDR2 sequences are MNHNS and SASEGT. Trimming removed 2 bases at V and 0 bases at J, with 11 bases between. This CDR3 is 16 amino acids long. CDR3 sequence reads: CASSETLLPSGNTIYF. CDR3 in DNA: TGTGCCAGCAGTGAAACCCTACTGCCCTCTGGAAACACCATATATTTT.

V usage is TRBV12-5 and J usage is TRBJ2-3; D is uncertain. Trimming pared 1 base from V and 7 bases from J, leaving 6 bases between. Germline CDR1 reads LGHNT; CDR2 reads FRNRAP. The CDR3 contains 12 residues. This CDR3 reads CASGLDHHTQYF. CDR3 sequence (DNA): TGTGCTAGTGGTTTGGATCATCATACGCAGTATTTT.

This clone was seen only a few times. The rearrangement links TRBV18 to TRBJ1-4; unclear D gene. The CDR3 has 16 amino acids. Germline V gene data show CDR1 as KGHSH and CDR2 as LQKENI. V lost 6 bases and J lost 5, with 19 bases in between. CDR3 coding DNA: TGTGCCAGCTCCCGTCGGACTCCAAACGCGAATGAAAAACTGTTTTTT. Translated, it gives CASSRRTPNANEKLFF.

V gene TRBV6-5 combines with J gene TRBJ1-1; the D gene is possibly TRBD1 (5 bases). The CDR3 has 14 amino acids. Trimming stripped 6 bases from V and 0 bases from J, with 11 bases between. CDR1 and CDR2 (germline): MNHEY, SVGAGI. This CDR3 reads CASSTGGLNTEAFF. CDR3 coding DNA: TGTGCCAGCAGCACCGGGGGGTTGAACACTGAAGCTTTCTTT.

The chain uses TRBV18 and TRBJ1-3; 7 bases are a match to TRBD1. CDR1 is KGHSH, CDR2 LQKENI, per germline. Trimming cost V 3 bases and J 2 bases; bases outside gene matches: 4. The length of the CDR3 is 15 residues. The CDR3 reads CASSPPDRAGNTIYF. Written as DNA, the CDR3 is TGTGCCAGCTCACCCCCTGACAGGGCTGGAAACACCATATATTTT.

This chain connects TRBV15 to TRBJ1-1; D gene unclear. CDR3 length: 15 amino acids. CDR1 and CDR2 from the germline V gene are LNHNV and YYDKDF (reference sequence). V lost 11 bases, J lost 1 base, and 20 bases lay in between. The CDR3 loop is CAPTPRRRRNTEAFF. CDR3 nucleotide sequence: TGTGCCCCGACGCCCCGCCGACGGAGGAACACTGAAGCTTTCTTT.

This rearrangement joins TRBV6-5 to TRBJ1-2; perhaps TRBD1 as D (5 bases). The CDR3 has 13 residues. Germline V lookup: CDR1 MNHEY, CDR2 SVGAGI. V gave up 6 bases and J gave up 7 bases, with 15 bases separating them. The CDR3 DNA reads as TGTGCCAGCAGCAATGGAGGGGATCGTGGCTACACCTTC. This encodes CASSNGGDRGYTF.

The chain links TRBV27 to TRBJ1-6; D possibly corresponds to TRBD1 (6 bases). CDR1 and CDR2 (germline): MNHEY, SMNVEV (reference sequence). The CDR3 runs to 14 residues. Trimming shortened V by 2 bases and J by 9 bases, and 11 bases separated the two germline ends. CDR3 amino acids: CASSLGIGGSPLHF. Here the CDR3 DNA reads TGTGCCAGCAGTTTAGGTATAGGGGGTTCACCCCTCCACTTT.